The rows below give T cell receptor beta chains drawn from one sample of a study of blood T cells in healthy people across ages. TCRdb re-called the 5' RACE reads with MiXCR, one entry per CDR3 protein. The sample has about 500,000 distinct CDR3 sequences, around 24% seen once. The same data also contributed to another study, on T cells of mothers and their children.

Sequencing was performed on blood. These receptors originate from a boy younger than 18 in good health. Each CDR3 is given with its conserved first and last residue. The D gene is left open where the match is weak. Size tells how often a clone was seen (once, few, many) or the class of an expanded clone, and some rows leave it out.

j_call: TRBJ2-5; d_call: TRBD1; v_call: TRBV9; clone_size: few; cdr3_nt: TGTGCCAGCAGGGACAGGAATCAAGAGACCCAGTACTTC; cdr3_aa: CASRDRNQETQYF
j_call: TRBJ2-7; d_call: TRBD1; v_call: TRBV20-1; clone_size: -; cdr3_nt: TGCAGTGCTCGACAGGGGGCCTACGAGCAGTACTTC; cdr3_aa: CSARQGAYEQYF
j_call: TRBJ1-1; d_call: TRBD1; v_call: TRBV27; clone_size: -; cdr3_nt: TGTGCCAGCAGTTTCAGAGGGGGCTCAGGCATGAACACTGAAGCTTTCTTT; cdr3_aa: CASSFRGGSGMNTEAFF
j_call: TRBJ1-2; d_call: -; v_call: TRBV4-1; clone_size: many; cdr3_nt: TGCGCCAGCAGCCAAGATAGGACGGCAGACTATGGCTACACCTTC; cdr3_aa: CASSQDRTADYGYTF
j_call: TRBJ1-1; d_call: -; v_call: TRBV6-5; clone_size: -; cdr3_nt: TGTGCCAGCAGTTACTCGAAAGCGGGGAACACTGAAGCCTTCTTT; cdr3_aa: CASSYSKAGNTEAFF
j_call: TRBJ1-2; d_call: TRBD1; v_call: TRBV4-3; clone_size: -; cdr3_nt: TGCGCCAGCAGCCAAGAGAGCCCCTTATCAGGGGGCTATGGCTACACCTTC; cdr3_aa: CASSQESPLSGGYGYTF
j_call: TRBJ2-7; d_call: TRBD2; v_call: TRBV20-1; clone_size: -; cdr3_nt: TGCAGTGCTAGAGATACGCAGCGGGAGTACGAGCAGCACTTC; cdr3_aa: CSARDTQREYEQHF
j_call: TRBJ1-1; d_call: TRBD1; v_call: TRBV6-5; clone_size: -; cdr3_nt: TGTGCCAGCAGACTTTACCTCGGACAGGGGAACACTGAAGCTTTCTTT; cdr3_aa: CASRLYLGQGNTEAFF
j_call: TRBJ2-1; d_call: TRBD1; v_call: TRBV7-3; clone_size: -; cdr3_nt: TGTGCCAGCAGCTTAACGTCGGGACAGGGGTATGAGCAGTTCTTC; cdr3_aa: CASSLTSGQGYEQFF
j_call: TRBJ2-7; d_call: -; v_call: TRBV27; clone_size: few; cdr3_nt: TGTGCCAGCAGTTTTGAGGGACCCCACTTTACCTACGAGCAGTACTTC; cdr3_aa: CASSFEGPHFTYEQYF
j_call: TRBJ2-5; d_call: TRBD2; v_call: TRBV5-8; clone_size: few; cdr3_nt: TGTGCCAGCAGCTGGGGACTAGCGGGAGCCATCCAAGAGACCCAGTACTTC; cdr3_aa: CASSWGLAGAIQETQYF